This is a list of T cell receptor beta chains from one sample in a study of OX40 agonist ivuxolimab in advanced cancers. Profiling relied on immunoSEQ multiplex PCR, and the TCRdb table lists in-frame clones only, not all of them. The sample yields about 54,000 clones, roughly 86% seen once. The sample here was CD4+ or CD8+ T cells sorted from blood, taken in a trial of the OX40 agonist ivuxolimab. Source of these receptors: an adult with an advanced solid tumor such as melanoma, head and neck, liver or kidney cancer. CDR3s include the opening cysteine and the closing phenylalanine or tryptophan. D genes are given only for firm matches. A row's size may be missing; if present it is once, few, many or a size class.

>TRBV28|once|TRBJ2-2|.
TGTGCCAGCAGTTTATCGACAGGGGAGCTGTTTTTT
CASSLSTGELFF
>TRBV7-2|.|TRBJ2-1|.
TGTGCCAGCAGCTTGAGCGCCTACAATGAGCAGTTCTTC
CASSLSAYNEQFF
>TRBV9|.|TRBJ2-1|.
TGTGCCAGCAGCGTCGGGGTTAGCTCCTACAATGAGCAGTTCTTC
CASSVGVSSYNEQFF
>TRBV29-1|.|TRBJ2-5|.
TGCAGCGTTGAAGCTGTGGCGAAAGAGACCCAGTACTTC
CSVEAVAKETQYF
>TRBV5-1|.|TRBJ2-2|.
TGCGCCAGCGCCCCGAACACCGGGGAGCTGTTTTTT
CASAPNTGELFF
>TRBV2|.|TRBJ1-5|TRBD1
TGTGCCAGCCAACCTATCAGGGGGGATCAGCCCCAGCATTTT
CASQPIRGDQPQHF
>TRBV6-5|.|TRBJ2-7|TRBD1
TGTGCCAGCAGCCCCCGGACAGGGGTATCCTACGAGCAGTACTTC
CASSPRTGVSYEQYF
>TRBV19|few|TRBJ1-5|TRBD1
TGTGCCAGTACCCGGGACAGGGCTCGATCTGGAAGCAATCAGCCCCAGCATTTT
CASTRDRARSGSNQPQHF
>TRBV5-6|once|TRBJ1-4|.
TGTGCCAGCAGCTTTGGGCAGACAGAAAAACTGTTTTTT
CASSFGQTEKLFF
>TRBV28|.|TRBJ1-2|.
TGTGCCACCGGTGGGGGTGGCTACACCTTC
CATGGGGYTF
>TRBV29-1|.|TRBJ1-1|TRBD1
TGCAGCGTTTTGGACAGGGTATCTATCACTGAAGCTTTCTTT
CSVLDRVSITEAFF
>TRBV2|.|TRBJ2-7|TRBD1
TGTGCCAGCAGTGACAGGGGGCTGTCCGAGCAGTACTTC
CASSDRGLSEQYF
>TRBV19|.|TRBJ1-3|TRBD1
TGTGCCAGTAGTCCGGCCGGGACAGCTGGAAACACCATATATTTT
CASSPAGTAGNTIYF
>TRBV14|.|TRBJ2-2|.
TGTGCCAGCAGCCAAGACTGGATGGGGCGTGGGCTGTTTTTT
CASSQDWMGRGLFF
>TRBV5-6|.|TRBJ2-7|.
TGTGCCAGCAGCCCTCCAATTGGAATGGACTACGAGCAGTACTTC
CASSPPIGMDYEQYF
>TRBV10-3|.|TRBJ1-4|.
TGTGCCATCAGTGACCCGGGGGCGCCGGGTGAAAAACTGTTTTTT
CAISDPGAPGEKLFF
>TRBV9|.|TRBJ2-7|.
TGTGCCAGCAGCCCCTGGGGGAGTAACGAGCAGTACTTC
CASSPWGSNEQYF
>TRBV7-2|.|TRBJ2-5|TRBD2
TGTGCCAGCAGCATAGCGGGAGGAGAAGAGACCCAGTACTTC
CASSIAGGEETQYF
>TRBV5-1|.|TRBJ2-5|.
TGCGCCAGCAGCTCGTCTGGCAGACGGGAGACCCAGTACTTC
CASSSSGRRETQYF
>TRBV7-2|.|TRBJ2-7|.
TGTGCCAGCAGCTCTACCCCGGGACTCAGGAAGACCTACGAGCAGTACTTC
CASSSTPGLRKTYEQYF
>TRBV6-1|.|TRBJ1-6|.
TGTGCCAGCAGTGTGGCGGATTCACCCCTCCACTTT
CASSVADSPLHF
>TRBV19|once|TRBJ1-1|TRBD1
TGTGCCAGTAGTATGACAGGGTCTGAAGCTTTCTTT
CASSMTGSEAFF
>TRBV4-1|few|TRBJ1-5|.
TGCGCCAGCAGCCAAGTGGGCCTAGCGGGCAATCAGCCCCAGCATTTT
CASSQVGLAGNQPQHF
>TRBV7-2|.|TRBJ1-5|.
TGTGCCAGCAGCTTAGACGGCCAGGGCAATCAGCCCCAGCATTTT
CASSLDGQGNQPQHF
>TRBV28|.|TRBJ2-7|.
TGTGCCAGCAGCCCCTCCCCGGGCAGTCCCTACGAGCAGTACTTC
CASSPSPGSPYEQYF
>TRBV28|.|TRBJ2-1|TRBD2
TGTGCCAGCAGTTTAGCATGGGAGGGCTCCTACAATGAGCAGTTCTTC
CASSLAWEGSYNEQFF
>TRBV9|once|TRBJ2-3|TRBD1
TGTGCCAGCAGCGTAGCTATTCCGGGACAGGGAGGGACAGATACGCAGTATTTT
CASSVAIPGQGGTDTQYF
>TRBV4-3|.|TRBJ1-5|.
TGCGCCAGCAGCCAAGAGGGGGCCAGCAATCAGCCCCAGCATTTT
CASSQEGASNQPQHF
>TRBV5-5|.|TRBJ1-5|.
TGTGCCAGCAGCTTACTCGGGGGGGCGCAGCCCCAGCATTTT
CASSLLGGAQPQHF
>TRBV9|.|TRBJ2-7|TRBD1
TGTGCCAGCAGCGGTGGGACAGGCCAAACCTTCTACGAGCAGTACTTC
CASSGGTGQTFYEQYF
>TRBV5-4|.|TRBJ1-2|TRBD1
TGTGCCAGCAGCCGACCCGGGACAGGGACCTATGGCTACACCTTC
CASSRPGTGTYGYTF
>TRBV11-3|.|TRBJ2-3|TRBD2
TGTGCCAGCAGCCCTCGGACTAGCGGGAGAGGAGATACGCAGTATTTT
CASSPRTSGRGDTQYF
>TRBV7-2|few|TRBJ1-5|.
TGTGCCAGCAGCTCCCCTGAGGGGGGGCCCCAGCATTTT
CASSSPEGGPQHF
>TRBV28|.|TRBJ1-2|.
TGTGCCAGCAGTTTATACCCAAATGGCTACACCTTC
CASSLYPNGYTF
>TRBV11-1|.|TRBJ2-7|TRBD1
TGTGCCAGCAGCCGGGACAGGGGGGTCTACGAGCAGTACTTC
CASSRDRGVYEQYF
>TRBV29-1|.|TRBJ2-4|.
TGCAGCGTGGAAAAGGGGTTGGCGAACATTCAGTACTTC
CSVEKGLANIQYF
>TRBV28|.|TRBJ2-3|TRBD2
TGTGCCAGCAGCTCTAGGGGACTCAGACTAGCGGCGGGAGGGTCAGATACGCAGTATTTT
CASSSRGLRLAAGGSDTQYF
>TRBV27|.|TRBJ2-3|TRBD2
TGTGCCAGCAGTACCCTAGCGGGAGAAAGTACCGCAGATACGCAGTATTTT
CASSTLAGESTADTQYF
>TRBV6-5|.|TRBJ2-1|.
TGTGCCAGCAGTCGGGGCCGGAGGGCTTACCATGAGCAGTTCTTC
CASSRGRRAYHEQFF
>TRBV18|few|TRBJ2-3|.
TGTGCCAGCTCACCAGTCTCTAGCACAGATACGCAGTATTTT
CASSPVSSTDTQYF
>TRBV5-1|.|TRBJ1-1|.
TGCGCCAGCAGCAACACCTTCATGAACACTGAAGCTTTCTTT
CASSNTFMNTEAFF
>TRBV19|.|TRBJ2-3|.
TGTGCCAGTAGTATTGGTCCAAGCACAGATACGCAGTATTTT
CASSIGPSTDTQYF
>TRBV6-5|.|TRBJ2-7|.
TGTGCCAGCATGACAGTTAACTCCTACGAGCAGTACTTC
CASMTVNSYEQYF
>TRBV5-1|.|TRBJ1-4|.
TGCGCCAGCAGCTTGGAAGGACTTCCTCTCGCTAATGAAAAACTGTTTTTT
CASSLEGLPLANEKLFF
>TRBV28|.|TRBJ2-1|.
TGTGCCAGCAGTACCTACAATGAGCAGTTCTTC
CASSTYNEQFF
>TRBV11-1|.|TRBJ1-2|.
TGTGCCAGCAGCTTAGCGGTCGGGGCTGGTGGCTACACCTTC
CASSLAVGAGGYTF
>TRBV6-5|.|TRBJ2-7|.
TGTGCCAGCAGTTACGGCACCGGGACTGATACCTACGAGCAGTACTTC
CASSYGTGTDTYEQYF
>TRBV11-3|.|TRBJ1-2|.
TGTGCCAGCAGCAGACCAGGGTTCCCCCGGGATGGCTACACCTTC
CASSRPGFPRDGYTF
>TRBV7-2|.|TRBJ1-2|.
TGTGCCAGCAGCTCAACAGTCGGGGACTATGGCTACACCTTC
CASSSTVGDYGYTF
>TRBV28|.|TRBJ2-5|TRBD2
TGTGCCAGCAGTTTATCTAGCGGCCCCGTGGCCCAAGAGACCCAGTACTTC
CASSLSSGPVAQETQYF
>TRBV11-3|.|TRBJ2-2|.
TGTGCCAGCAGGAGGGACACCGGGGAGCTGTTTTTT
CASRRDTGELFF
>TRBV30|few|TRBJ1-1|TRBD1
TGTGCCTGGAGTTTCTCCGGGACAGGGAACACTGAAGCTTTCTTT
CAWSFSGTGNTEAFF
>TRBV28|.|TRBJ1-5|.
TGTGCCAGCAGCCCAAGGGGGTTTGGCAATCAGCCCCAGCATTTT
CASSPRGFGNQPQHF
>TRBV7-2|.|TRBJ1-5|.
TGTGCCAGCAGCCCTTACAGGGATGTAGGTCAGCCCCAGCATTTT
CASSPYRDVGQPQHF
>TRBV2|.|TRBJ2-1|.
TGTGCCAGCAGGGGGTCGGGGATATACAATGAGCAGTTCTTC
CASRGSGIYNEQFF
>TRBV19|.|TRBJ1-1|.
TGTGCCAGTAGAAGAGGGGTCGACACTGAAGCTTTCTTT
CASRRGVDTEAFF
>TRBV6-1|.|TRBJ1-2|TRBD1
TGTGCCAGCAGTTCGGGACAGGGCTATGGCTACACCTTC
CASSSGQGYGYTF
>TRBV28|.|TRBJ1-1|.
TGTGCCAGCAGTCCTACCGGCTATTGGGGTCCTTCGAGCGTGAACACTGAAGCTTTCTTT
CASSPTGYWGPSSVNTEAFF
>TRBV6-6|.|TRBJ1-1|.
TGTGCCAGCAGTTACTCTGCTACCATGAACACTGAAGCTTTCTTT
CASSYSATMNTEAFF
>TRBV7-9|once|TRBJ2-2|.
TGTGCCAGCAGCTTAGGGGGCCACACCGGGGAGCTGTTTTTT
CASSLGGHTGELFF